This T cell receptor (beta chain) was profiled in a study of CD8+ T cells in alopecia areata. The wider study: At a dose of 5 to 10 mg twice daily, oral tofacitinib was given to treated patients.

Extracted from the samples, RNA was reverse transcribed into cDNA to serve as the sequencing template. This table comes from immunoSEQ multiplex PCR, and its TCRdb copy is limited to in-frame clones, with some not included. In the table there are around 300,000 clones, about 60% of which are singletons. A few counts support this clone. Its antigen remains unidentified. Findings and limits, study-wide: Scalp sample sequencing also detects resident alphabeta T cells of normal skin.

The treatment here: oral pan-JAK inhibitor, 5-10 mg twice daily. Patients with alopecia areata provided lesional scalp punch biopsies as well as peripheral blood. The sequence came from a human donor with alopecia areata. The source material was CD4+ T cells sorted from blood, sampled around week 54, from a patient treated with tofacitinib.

CDR3 sequence reads: CASSSVAGSKNIQYF. As DNA, the CDR3 is TGCGCCAGCAGTTCCGTCGCGGGGTCCAAAAACATTCAGTACTTC. The chain joins TRBV10-2 to TRBJ2-4; maybe TRBD2 (6 bases). V lost 5 bases, J lost 2 bases, and 13 bases lay in between. The CDR3 has 15 amino acids. CDR1 WSHSY and CDR2 SAAADI come from the germline V gene.